These 19 T cell receptor beta chains originate from one sample sequenced in a study of blood T cells in healthy people across ages. Next came a second PCR, run for about 7 to 12 cycles, which used a sample-barcoded 5' primer along with a J-beta primer mix. A single record per CDR3 protein comes from TCRdb applying MiXCR to the 5' RACE reads. The sample includes around 1,000,000 distinct CDR3 sequences, roughly a quarter of them seen just once. The sample was also linked to a second study, of T cells of mothers and their children.

Material: blood. The receptors come from a girl between 2 and 10 years old in good health.

This chain uses TRBV18 with TRBJ1-1; 8 bases fit TRBD1. CDR3 length equals 15 residues. In germline, CDR1 is KGHSH, CDR2 LQKENI. The trim removed 2 bases at V and 5 bases at J, leaving 7 bases unmatched. The chain's CDR3 is CASSPSQGAGTEAFF. CDR3 DNA sequence: TGTGCCAGCTCACCATCCCAGGGGGCCGGAACTGAAGCTTTCTTT.

This clonotype showed up many times. The chain uses TRBV20-1 and TRBJ2-5; D remains ambiguous. Germline V gene sequence: CDR1 DFQATT, CDR2 SNEGSKA (reference sequence). The CDR3 totals 14 residues. V lost 0 bases and J 2 bases, leaving 10 bases between the germline ends. CDR3 DNA sequence: TGCAGTGCTAGAGATGGAGCGCCACAAGAGACCCAGTACTTC. Translation: CSARDGAPQETQYF.

The chain links TRBV7-2 to TRBJ1-1; D is unresolved. The germline CDR1 and CDR2 sequences are SGHTA and FQGNSA. The CDR3 sequence is 13 residues long. V was cut by 2 bases and J by 8 bases, with 12 bases left in between. The CDR3 bases are TGTGCCAGCAGCTTATTTCTTACCCCCGAAGCTTTCTTT. Translation: CASSLFLTPEAFF.

This clonotype came up a few times. The rearrangement links TRBV6-6 to TRBJ2-5; D ambiguous. V lost 5 bases and J lost 3, with 13 bases in between. The germline gives CDR1 MNHNY, CDR2 SVGAGI (reference sequence). The CDR3 contains 14 residues. The CDR3 protein is CASSPRTPEETQYF. The CDR3 DNA follows: TGTGCCAGCAGTCCCAGGACGCCGGAAGAGACCCAGTACTTC.

The chain employs TRBV9 and TRBJ1-2; D not resolved. The germline CDR1 and CDR2 sequences are SGDLS and YYNGEE. Trimming removed 0 bases from V and 2 bases from J, with 8 bases in between. The CDR3 length is 14 residues. CDR3 protein: CASSVGFLNYGYTF. CDR3 nucleotides: TGTGCCAGCAGCGTAGGGTTCCTCAACTATGGCTACACCTTC.

CDR3 nucleotide sequence: TGTGCCAGCAGTTTAAGGGGGGCCATCTATGGCTACACCTTC. Amino acid sequence: CASSLRGAIYGYTF. The V call is TRBV27, the J call TRBJ1-2; a possible D gene is TRBD1 (6 bases). Trimming pared 2 bases from V and 4 bases from J, leaving 11 bases between. The CDR3 runs 14 residues. Germline CDR1 reads MNHEY; CDR2 reads SMNVEV (reference sequence).

In its sample, this clonotype was seen many times. The V and J genes are TRBV25-1 and TRBJ2-6; D gene ambiguous. The germline CDR1 and CDR2 sequences are MGHDK and SYGVNS. Trimming removed 11 bases at V and 1 base at J, with 0 bases between. CDR3 size: 10 residues. CDR3 nucleotides: TGTGCCTCTGGGGCCAACGTCCTGACTTTC. It codes for CASGANVLTF.

The chain has TRBV5-1 and TRBJ1-1; D is perhaps TRBD1 (5 bases). Germline CDR1 SGHRS, CDR2 YFSETQ. Between the trimmed V and J ends, which lost 1 base and 1 base, there was a span of 11 bases. The CDR3 is 15 amino acids. DNA for the CDR3: TGCGCCAGCAGCTTGATCCAGGGAAAGAACACTGAAGCTTTCTTT. Amino acid sequence: CASSLIQGKNTEAFF. Looking up the rest from reference TRBV5-1 and TRBJ1-1 gives the full variable domain: KAGVTQTPRYLIKTRGQQVTLSCSPISGHRSVSWYQQTPGQGLQFLFEYFSETQRNKGNFPGRFSGRQFSNSRSEMNVSTLELGDSALYLCASSLIQGKNTEAFFGQGTRLTVV.

This clonotype showed up just a few times. The rearrangement links TRBV29-1 to TRBJ2-5; maybe TRBD2 (6 bases). With 5 bases removed from V and 3 bases from J, the gap between germline ends came to 13 bases. This CDR3 region has 13 residues. Germline CDR1 is SQVTM and CDR2 is ANQGSEA. DNA of the CDR3: TGCAGCGTTTGGCGGGATCCAGAAGAGACCCAGTACTTC. This sequence encodes CSVWRDPEETQYF.

The V call is TRBV28, the J call TRBJ2-3; a weak D match, TRBD2 (6 bases). In germline, CDR1 is MDHEN, CDR2 SYDVKM. Deletions cut 3 bases from V and 0 bases from J, with 16 bases between. The CDR3 covers 17 residues. CDR3 in amino acids: CASSFTPILASTDTQYF. The CDR3 DNA sequence: TGTGCCAGCAGTTTCACCCCCATACTAGCCAGCACAGATACGCAGTATTTT.

There are a few counts of this clonotype. V is TRBV20-1 and J is TRBJ2-5; D is possibly TRBD2 (5 bases). Judging by the DNA end, TRBJ2-7 fits better; the J call may be wrong. CDR1 and CDR2 (germline): DFQATT, SNEGSKA (reference sequence). This CDR3 is 13 amino acids long. The CDR3 protein is CSAISVNSYEQYF. The CDR3 coding sequence is TGCAGTGCTATTAGCGTGAACTCCTACGAGCAGTACTTC.

The chain links TRBV28 to TRBJ2-3, with D perhaps TRBD1 (6 bases). The end of the DNA aligns better with TRBJ1-5, so the J call may be wrong. The CDR3 totals 14 residues. Germline CDR1 reads MDHEN; CDR2 reads SYDVKM. The CDR3 DNA follows: TGTGCCAGCGGAATACAGGGACGCACAGATACGCAGCATTTT. Its protein product is CASGIQGRTDTQHF.

The chain uses TRBV3-1 and TRBJ2-1; TRBD2 might be the D (5 bases). Germline V gives CDR1 LGHDT, CDR2 YNNKEL (reference sequence). The V gene lost 5 bases and the J gene lost 9 bases, with 14 bases spanning the gap. The CDR3 loop spans 13 amino acids. CDR3 amino acids: CASSTPGNREQFF. CDR3 DNA sequence: TGTGCCAGCAGCACACCGGGGAATCGTGAGCAGTTCTTC.

The chain is built from TRBV28 and TRBJ2-7, with a weak D call TRBD2 (5 bases). CDR3 length: 13 amino acids. V shed 10 bases and J shed 3 bases, with 16 bases lying between them. From germline, CDR1 is MDHEN and CDR2 SYDVKM. Written as DNA, the CDR3 is TGTGCCACCACGACTAACCTTTTCTACGAGCAGTACTTC. This sequence encodes CATTTNLFYEQYF.

This clonotype was observed a few times. The rearrangement joins TRBV29-1 to TRBJ2-5, with 11 bases fitting TRBD2. V trimming: 6 bases; J trimming: 5 bases; junction bases outside the gene matches: 5. CDR3 size: 13 residues. In germline, CDR1 is SQVTM, CDR2 ANQGSEA. CDR3 protein: CSVTSGTSETQYF. CDR3 nucleotides: TGCAGCGTGACTAGCGGGACCTCTGAGACCCAGTACTTC. Combining the CDR3 with reference TRBV29-1 and TRBJ2-5 gives the whole variable domain SAVISQKPSRDICQRGTSLTIQCQVDSQVTMMFWYRQQPGQSLTLIATANQGSEATYESGFVIDKFPISRPNLTFSTLTVSNMSPEDSSIYLCSVTSGTSETQYFGPGTRLLVL.

This clonotype came up a few times. The rearrangement links TRBV6-5 to TRBJ2-3; 8 nucleotides line up with TRBD2. With V trimmed by 4 bases and J by 3 bases, 6 bases remained unmatched. CDR1 is MNHEY and CDR2 is SVGAGI in the germline V gene. The CDR3 spans 15 residues. As DNA, the CDR3 is TGTGCCAGCAGTTCGAGGGGACTAGGAACAGATACGCAGTATTTT. Its translation: CASSSRGLGTDTQYF.

This clonotype was counted a few times. The CDR3 spells CASSLQEADTQYF. The CDR3, as DNA: TGTGCCAGCAGCCTTCAGGAGGCAGATACGCAGTATTTT. The chain joins TRBV5-6 to TRBJ2-3; tentatively, D is TRBD2 (5 bases). Germline-derived CDR1 and CDR2 are SGHDT and YYEEEE. V was clipped by 4 bases and J by 4 bases, with 10 bases between them. This CDR3 region has 13 residues.

V is TRBV12-3 or TRBV12-4 and J is TRBJ2-7, with 9 bases fitting TRBD1. V lost 6 bases and J lost 5; bases outside the gene matches: 20. This CDR3 comprises 18 residues. The CDR3 loop reads CASSPTVRRDRAGNEQYF. CDR3 DNA: TGTGCCAGCAGCCCCACTGTGAGACGGGACAGGGCAGGGAACGAGCAGTACTTC.

The rearrangement uses TRBV6-1 and TRBJ2-7, with D tentatively TRBD2 (5 bases). Germline CDR1 reads MNHNS; CDR2 reads SASEGT. This CDR3 is built from 13 residues. V was clipped by 3 bases and J by 4 bases, with 10 bases between them. The CDR3 region has the DNA TGTGCCAGCAGTGAGATTGGAGGATACGAGCAGTACTTC. Translation: CASSEIGGYEQYF.